This T cell receptor beta chain was sequenced during a study of post-analysis software for immune sequencing data (dated by TCRdb to 2013 to 2016). Study-level background: Recorded disease courses included relapsing-remitting, secondary progressive and progressive-relapsing multiple sclerosis, with some patients lacking subtype annotation. A subset of samples was prepared in parallel using single-end sample barcoding, then pooled and co-amplified after Illumina adapter ligation. The patient repertoires were compared against about a dozen previously published healthy control repertoires obtained from donors aged roughly 6 to 28 years.

The paper's findings and limits, for the study overall: Multiple sclerosis patients had significantly lower normalized Chao1 diversity than controls, a result that suggests substantial peripheral T-cell clonal expansion. The control group was slightly older than the multiple sclerosis patient group. Strong co-clustering of samples prepared in the same batch was shown by direct clustering with F measure, prompting a batch-effect correction.

Details on this clonotype: Its specific antigen is unknown. No much larger clonotype is one base removed from it; base qualities were not supplied.

Library creation used PCR. Sequencing took place on an Illumina HiSeq 2500. To reduce PCR and sequencing biases, unique molecular identifiers were incorporated into the TCR beta cDNA libraries. Every 1 to 10 million input T cells yielded approximately 500,000 cDNA molecules, meaning each molecule approximated one T cell. Patient libraries were prepared and sequenced with the same protocol used for the earlier healthy control dataset. Within a given batch, samples were prepared together, multiplexed and sequenced on the same HiSeq lane. Concerning the study's data processing: Raw barcoded reads were processed with MIGEC, and single-read molecular identifier groups were discarded before consensus assembly and CDR3 extraction. Clonotype tables were post-analysed with VDJtools, normalizing diversity by down-sampling all datasets to the smallest sample size. In repertoire overlap clustering, CDR3 amino acid sequences, but not nucleotide sequences, were matched to correct batch-related cross-sample contamination. TCRdb ran its own pipeline on the public reads, namely fastp trimming at Q25 and MiXCR clone calling, and kept in-frame beta chains. Merged by CDR3 protein, the rows form single entries marked with the most common genes and DNA. The V and J calls come from TCRdb's annotation, not from the publication. The sample contains 150,000 to 200,000 distinct CDR3 sequences, around 30% of them found a single time. The ten largest clones represent 1.5% of the sample.

To demonstrate the VDJtools post-analysis software, the study profiled TCR beta repertoires from the peripheral blood of 13 young patients with multiple sclerosis. The multiple sclerosis patients were children and adolescents ranging in age from 6 to 15 years. The clonotype was recovered from a girl aged 5-17 years with multiple sclerosis. Sequenced input: blood.

The bases read TGTGCCAGCAGTTCCGGGTCCGGACTAGCATCCCACGAGCAGTACTTC. It specifies CASSSGSGLASHEQYF. The chain uses TRBV12-3 or TRBV12-4 and TRBJ2-7; 8 bases in the middle match TRBD2. Here V drops 4 bases and J drops 5 bases, and the junction holds 13 bases not matched to any gene. The cysteine opens and the phenylalanine closes a CDR3 of 16 amino acids. Only the CDR3 part of the read is kept: 48 bases, read in frame from the first base.